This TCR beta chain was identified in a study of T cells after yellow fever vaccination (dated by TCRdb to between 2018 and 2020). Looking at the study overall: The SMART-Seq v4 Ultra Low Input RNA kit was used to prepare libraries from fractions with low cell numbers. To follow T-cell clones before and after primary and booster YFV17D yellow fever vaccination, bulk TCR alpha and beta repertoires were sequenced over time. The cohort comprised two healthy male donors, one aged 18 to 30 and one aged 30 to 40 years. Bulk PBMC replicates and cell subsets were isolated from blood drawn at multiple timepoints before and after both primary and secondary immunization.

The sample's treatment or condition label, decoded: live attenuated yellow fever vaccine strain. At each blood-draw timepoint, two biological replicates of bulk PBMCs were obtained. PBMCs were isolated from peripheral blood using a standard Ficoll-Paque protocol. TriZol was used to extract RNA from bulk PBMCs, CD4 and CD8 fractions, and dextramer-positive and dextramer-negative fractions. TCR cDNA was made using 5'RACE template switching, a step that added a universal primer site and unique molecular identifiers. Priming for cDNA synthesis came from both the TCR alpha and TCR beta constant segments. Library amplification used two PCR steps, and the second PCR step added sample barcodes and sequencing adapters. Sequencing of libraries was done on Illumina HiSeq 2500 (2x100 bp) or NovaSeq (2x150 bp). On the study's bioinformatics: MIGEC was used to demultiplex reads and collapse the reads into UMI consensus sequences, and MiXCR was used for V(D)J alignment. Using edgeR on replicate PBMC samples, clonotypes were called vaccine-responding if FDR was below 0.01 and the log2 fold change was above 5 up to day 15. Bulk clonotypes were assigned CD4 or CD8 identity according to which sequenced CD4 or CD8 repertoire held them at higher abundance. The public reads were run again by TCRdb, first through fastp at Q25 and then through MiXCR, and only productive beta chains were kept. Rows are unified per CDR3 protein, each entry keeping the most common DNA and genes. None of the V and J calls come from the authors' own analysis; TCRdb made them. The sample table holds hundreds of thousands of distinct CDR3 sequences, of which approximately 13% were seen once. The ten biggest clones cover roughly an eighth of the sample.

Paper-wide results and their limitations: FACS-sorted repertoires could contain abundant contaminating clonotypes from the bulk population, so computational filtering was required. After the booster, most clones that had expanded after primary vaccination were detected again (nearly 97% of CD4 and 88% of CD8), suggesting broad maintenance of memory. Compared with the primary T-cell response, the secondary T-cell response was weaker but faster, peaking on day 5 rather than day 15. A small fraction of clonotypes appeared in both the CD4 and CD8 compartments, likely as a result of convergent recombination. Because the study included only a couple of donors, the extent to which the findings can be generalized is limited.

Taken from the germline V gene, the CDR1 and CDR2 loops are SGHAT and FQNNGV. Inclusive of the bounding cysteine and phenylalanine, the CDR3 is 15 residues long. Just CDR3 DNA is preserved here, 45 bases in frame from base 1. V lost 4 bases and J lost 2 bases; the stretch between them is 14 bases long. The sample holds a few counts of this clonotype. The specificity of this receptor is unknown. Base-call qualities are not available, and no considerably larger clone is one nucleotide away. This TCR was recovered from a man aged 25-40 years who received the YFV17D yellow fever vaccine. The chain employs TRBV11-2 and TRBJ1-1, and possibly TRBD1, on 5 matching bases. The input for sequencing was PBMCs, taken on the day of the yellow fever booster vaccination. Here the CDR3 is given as CASSSHGTRNTEAFF. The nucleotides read TGTGCCAGCAGCTCCCATGGGACTCGCAACACTGAAGCTTTCTTT.